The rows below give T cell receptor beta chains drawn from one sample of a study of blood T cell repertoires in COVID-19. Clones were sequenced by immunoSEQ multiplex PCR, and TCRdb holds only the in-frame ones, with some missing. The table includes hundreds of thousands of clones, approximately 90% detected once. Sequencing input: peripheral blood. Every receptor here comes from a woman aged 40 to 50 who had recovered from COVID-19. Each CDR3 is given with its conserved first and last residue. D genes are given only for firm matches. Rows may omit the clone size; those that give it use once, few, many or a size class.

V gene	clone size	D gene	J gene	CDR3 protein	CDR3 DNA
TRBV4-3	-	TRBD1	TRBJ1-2	CASRDRGNYGYTF	TGCGCCAGCAGAGACAGGGGGAACTATGGCTACACCTTC
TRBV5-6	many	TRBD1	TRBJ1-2	CASSSGQGAYGYTF	TGTGCCAGCAGCTCGGGACAGGGGGCATATGGCTACACCTTC
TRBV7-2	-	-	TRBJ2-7	CASSFEGGVPYEQYF	TGTGCCAGCAGCTTCGAAGGGGGGGTACCCTACGAGCAGTACTTC
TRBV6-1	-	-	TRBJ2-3	CASSERGDTQYF	TGTGCCAGCAGTGAAAGGGGAGATACGCAGTATTTT
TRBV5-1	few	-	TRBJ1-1	CASSLFPMKGGTLMNTEAFF	TGCGCCAGCAGCTTGTTTCCGATGAAGGGGGGGACCTTAATGAACACTGAAGCTTTCTTT
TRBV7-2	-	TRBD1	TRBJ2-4	CASSALGQGQLTF	TGTGCCAGCAGCGCATTAGGACAGGGACAGCTGACCTTC
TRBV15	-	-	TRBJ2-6	CATSSSIQGSGANVLTF	TGTGCCACCAGCAGCTCTATACAGGGATCTGGGGCCAACGTCCTGACTTTC
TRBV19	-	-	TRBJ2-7	CASSIRVDYEQYF	TGTGCCAGTAGTATCCGGGTCGACTACGAGCAGTACTTC
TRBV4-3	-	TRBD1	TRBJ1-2	CASSQGIRDRVYGYTF	TGCGCCAGCAGCCAAGGGATCCGGGACAGGGTCTATGGCTACACCTTC
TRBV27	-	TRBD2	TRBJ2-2	CASSFHTLAENTGELFF	TGTGCCAGCAGTTTCCACACACTAGCGGAGAACACCGGGGAGCTGTTTTTT
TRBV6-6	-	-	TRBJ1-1	CASSMGGGDTEAFF	TGTGCCAGCTCAATGGGGGGTGGGGACACTGAAGCTTTCTTT
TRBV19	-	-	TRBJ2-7	CASSIPGLSGSYEQYF	TGTGCCAGTAGTATCCCAGGGCTCTCCGGCTCCTACGAGCAGTACTTC
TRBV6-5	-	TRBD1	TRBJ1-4	CASRGAGTGNEKLFF	TGTGCCAGCAGGGGAGCCGGGACAGGGAACGAAAAACTGTTTTTT